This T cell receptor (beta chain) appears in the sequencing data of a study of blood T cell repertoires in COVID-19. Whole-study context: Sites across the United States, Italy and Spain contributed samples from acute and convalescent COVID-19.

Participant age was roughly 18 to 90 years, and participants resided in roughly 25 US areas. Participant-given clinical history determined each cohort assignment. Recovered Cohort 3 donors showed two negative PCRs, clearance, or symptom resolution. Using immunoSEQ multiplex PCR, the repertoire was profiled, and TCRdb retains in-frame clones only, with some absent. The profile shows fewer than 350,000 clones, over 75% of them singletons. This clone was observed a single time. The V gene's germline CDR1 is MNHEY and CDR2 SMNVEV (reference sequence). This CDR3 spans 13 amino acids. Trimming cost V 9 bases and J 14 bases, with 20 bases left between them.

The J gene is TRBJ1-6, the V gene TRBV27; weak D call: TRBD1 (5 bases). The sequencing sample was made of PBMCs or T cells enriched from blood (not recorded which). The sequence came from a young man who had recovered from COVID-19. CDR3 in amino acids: CASLGRDGRSLHF. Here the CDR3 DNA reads TGTGCCAGTCTGGGCAGGGATGGTAGGTCCCTCCACTTT.